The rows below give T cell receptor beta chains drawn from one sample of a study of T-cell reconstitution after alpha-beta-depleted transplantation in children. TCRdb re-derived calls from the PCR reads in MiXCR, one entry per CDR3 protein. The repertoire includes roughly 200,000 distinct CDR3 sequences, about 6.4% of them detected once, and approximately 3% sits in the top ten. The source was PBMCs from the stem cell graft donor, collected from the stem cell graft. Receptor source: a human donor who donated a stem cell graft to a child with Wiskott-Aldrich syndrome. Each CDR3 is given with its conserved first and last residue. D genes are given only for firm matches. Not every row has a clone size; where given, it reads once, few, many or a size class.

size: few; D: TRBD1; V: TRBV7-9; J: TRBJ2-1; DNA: TGTGCCAGCAGCTTTACAGGGGGGCACAATGAGCAGTTCTTC; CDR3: CASSFTGGHNEQFF
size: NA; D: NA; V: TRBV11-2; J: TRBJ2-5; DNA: TGTGCCAGCAGCTGGAGGTTCGGGGATGAAGAGACCCAGTACTTC; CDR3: CASSWRFGDEETQYF
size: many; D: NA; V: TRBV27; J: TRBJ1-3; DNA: TGTGCCAGCAGTTTAACCCGTCCGAGGGGCGGAAACACCATATATTTT; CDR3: CASSLTRPRGGNTIYF
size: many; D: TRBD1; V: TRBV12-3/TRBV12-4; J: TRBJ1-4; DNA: TGTGCCAGCAGTTTTGGGACAGAAAATGAAAAACTGTTTTTT; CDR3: CASSFGTENEKLFF
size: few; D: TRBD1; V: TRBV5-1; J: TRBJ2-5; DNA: TGCGCCAGCAGCTCGGACAGGGCCATGCAACCCAAGACCCAGTACTTC; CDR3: CASSSDRAMQPKTQYF
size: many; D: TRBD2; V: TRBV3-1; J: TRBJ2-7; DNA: TGTGCCAGCAGCCAAGATTTCCCGGGGGGGCGAGAGCAGTACTTC; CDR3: CASSQDFPGGREQYF
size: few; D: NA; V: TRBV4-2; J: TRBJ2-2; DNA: TGTGCCAGCAGCCCTCAAACAGGGATCGGAACCGGGGAGCTGTTTTTT; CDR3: CASSPQTGIGTGELFF
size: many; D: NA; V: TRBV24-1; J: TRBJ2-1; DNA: TGTGCCACCAGTGATTTGGTGCGGGGCGAGCAGTTCTTC; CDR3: CATSDLVRGEQFF
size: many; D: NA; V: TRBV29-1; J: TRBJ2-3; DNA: TGCAGCGTGACGCCCAGCACAGATACGCAGTATTTT; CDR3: CSVTPSTDTQYF
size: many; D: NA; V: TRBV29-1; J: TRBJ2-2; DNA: TGCAGCGCACTACTCCGGGTTAACACCGGGGAGCTGTTTTTT; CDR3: CSALLRVNTGELFF